This T cell receptor (beta chain) comes out of a study of T cell clonality in common variable immunodeficiency (dated by TCRdb to between 2014 and 2017). Here is what the overall study found, with its caveats: Correlations between repertoire features and clinical complications were limited by patient heterogeneity within the CVID cohort. The authors noted that sequencing repertoires of T cell subpopulations would be needed to clarify what caused the increased clonality in CVID. Healthy controls shared more TCRbeta clones with each other than CVID subjects shared among themselves (p < 0.0001). Even though DNA input was the same, control samples had an average of about 81,820 unique sequences each, compared with roughly 34,000 in CVID samples. TCRbeta clonality was higher in CVID subjects than in healthy controls (t-test p = 0.018), and the increase was most characteristic of about a third of subjects. CVID TCRbeta sequences were reported to have fewer deletions and N-nucleotide insertions and to lack highly modified clones with 13 or more V deletions.

This clone has a count of ten or more. The antigen it recognizes is unknown. The CDR3 extends 3 residues past the end of the read, so its final part is completed from the germline J gene. The germline V gene gives CDR1 as SGHVS and CDR2 as FNYEAQ. Reading from cysteine to phenylalanine, the CDR3 counts 14 amino acids. Sequencing covers 33 bases of the CDR3, shown here with the frame starting at base 1. At the junction V is shortened by 0 bases and J by 6 bases; bases outside the gene matches: 0. Equivalent amounts of genomic DNA from CVID and control samples were used as sequencing input. For every sample, a 60 bp segment covering the rearranged TCRbeta CDR3 region was amplified and then sequenced. The immunoSEQ assay, a bias-corrected multiplex PCR with high-throughput sequencing, was employed for TCRbeta amplification. Per the source publication's procedure: Every unique nucleotide sequence counted as a clone and was annotated with V, D and J genes, copy number and frequency. Sequences were labeled productive if in frame, and non-productive if out of frame or containing stop codons. As previously described, clonality was calculated on the basis of Shannon's entropy. The predicted amino acid sequences of productive clones were used to derive mean CDR3 Kyte-Doolittle hydropathy. Scaled V gene usage was hierarchically clustered using Manhattan distance and complete linkage with the R hclust function. To assess clone sharing by CDR3 amino acid sequence, 12 repertoires per group were resampled over 100 rounds. The repertoires were screened for 60 to 85 published EBV-specific TCRbeta sequences and 200 to 250 published CMV-specific TCRbeta sequences. Analysis left out two CVID samples that produced under 10,000 sequences, so about 41 CVID repertoires remained. TCRdb carries this immuneACCESS record with in-frame sequences only. Its versions omit some clonotypes, under half of them owing to an unresolved V gene in the studies checked, with the rest unexplained. That table is the source of V, J and clone size, and D and trimming were worked out from the DNA. The table records 42,000 or so clones for this sample, and not one of them appears only once. The ten top clones hold about 1.9% of the sample.

Predominantly Caucasian heritage was noted among both the CVID patients and the healthy controls. From each donor, about 4.5 to 9 ml of heparinized peripheral whole blood was collected. TCRbeta CDR3 repertoires were sequenced from genomic DNA of adults with common variable immune deficiency (CVID) and healthy adult controls. A total of about 22 healthy adult volunteers (about twelve female and 10 or so male; age range about 20 to 66 years, mean age around 35) were included in the control group. Diluted blood was density-centrifuged over Hypaque 1077 or Ficoll-Paque to isolate peripheral blood mononuclear cells. Genomic DNA was obtained from unsorted mononuclear cells through either Qiagen column purification or a centrifugation-based method.

This receptor was obtained from a person between 18 and 69 years old in good health. Sequenced: peripheral blood mononuclear cells. The chain couples TRBV7-6 to TRBJ2-2; TRBD1 fits 8 bases in the junction. The part of the CDR3 DNA that was read is TGTGCCAGCAGCTTAGCACAGGGGGCCGGGGAG. The resulting protein is CASSLAQGAGE. The CDR3 in full is CASSLAQGAGELFF.